This entry lists 19 T cell receptor beta chains sequenced from one sample in a study of T cells in Graves' hyperthyroidism and ophthalmopathy. Amplification yielded TCR beta CDR3 regions, with RNA transcripts as the source. In the first-round RT-PCR of the TCR CDR3, the HTBI primer set was used. Using its own MiXCR run on the multiplex PCR reads, TCRdb lists one record per CDR3 protein. Counted here are around 600,000 distinct CDR3 sequences, approximately 15% occurring once; the ten biggest clones make up around 7%. Source material: blood. These receptors originate from a woman under 30 with Graves' ophthalmopathy.

At least ten counts were recorded for this clonotype. This sequence joins TRBV11-3 and TRBJ1-1; 9 nucleotides match TRBD1. After removal of 5 bases from V and 4 bases from J, the junction contained 11 bases not matched to a gene. The CDR3 runs to 16 residues. Germline V gene lookup returns CDR1 SGHNT and CDR2 YENEEA. CDR3 loop: CASSPLVSGQGTEAFF. The DNA of the CDR3 is TGTGCCAGCAGCCCACTGGTCTCGGGACAGGGCACTGAAGCTTTCTTT.

This clonotype has ten or more counts. The chain links TRBV7-9 to TRBJ2-1, with 8 positions matching TRBD1. Losses at the gene ends were 6 bases for V and 5 bases for J; bases not matched to a gene: 9. Germline V gene data show CDR1 as SEHNR and CDR2 as FQNEAQ (reference sequence). The CDR3 has 15 amino acids. In nucleotides, the CDR3 is TGTGCCAGCAGGGAAATCAGGGGGCGTAACAATGAGCAGTTCTTC. Translating gives CASREIRGRNNEQFF. The entire variable domain, with the rest obtained from reference TRBV7-9 and TRBJ2-1, is as follows: DTGVSQNPRHKITKRGQNVTFRCDPISEHNRLYWYRQTLGQGPEFLTYFQNEAQLEKSRLLSDRFSAERPKGSFSTLEIQRTEQGDSAMYLCASREIRGRNNEQFFGPGTRLTVL.

This clonotype has ten or more counts. The DNA for the CDR3 is TGTGCCAGCTATGAAACCCGAAAAGTTGCCCACAGGGGGCGCCGAGATACGCAGTATTTT. Translation gives CASYETRKVAHRGRRDTQYF. V usage is TRBV7-9 and J usage is TRBJ2-3, with 9 bases matching TRBD1. The CDR3 loop spans 20 amino acids. Germline trimming cut 8 bases from V and 5 bases from J; bases unmatched to any gene: 26. The germline gives CDR1 SEHNR, CDR2 FQNEAQ (reference sequence).

This clonotype was observed a few times. This sequence joins TRBV5-4 and TRBJ1-5, with D unresolved. Germline V gives CDR1 SGHNT, CDR2 YYREEE (reference sequence). The germline V and J ends were trimmed by 4 bases and 4 bases, with 12 bases remaining between them. The CDR3 is 14 amino acids. In nucleotides, the CDR3 is TGTGCCAGCAGCCAGGACGTGGGGAATCAGCCCCAGCATTTT. Translating gives CASSQDVGNQPQHF.

This clonotype was counted ten times or more. This chain joins TRBV2 and TRBJ2-7; the match to TRBD1 covers 7 bases. V dropped 7 bases and J dropped 7; count of bases not matched to a gene: 16. This CDR3 comprises 15 residues. CDR1 SNHLY and CDR2 FYNNEI come from the germline V gene. CDR3: CASTRTRTGLGEQYF. CDR3 bases: TGTGCCAGCACCCGAACCAGGACAGGCCTGGGTGAGCAGTACTTC.

V usage is TRBV12-3 or TRBV12-4 and J usage is TRBJ2-1; the match to TRBD2 covers 9 bases. V lost 5 bases, J lost 6 bases, and 5 bases stayed unmatched. The CDR3 loop spans 14 amino acids. The CDR3 DNA reads as TGTGCCAGCAGTAATAGCGGGAGTCTCAATGAGCAGTTCTTC. Amino acid sequence: CASSNSGSLNEQFF.

This clonotype was detected only a few times. The chain uses TRBV30 and TRBJ1-2; 7 nucleotides match TRBD1. Germline V gene lookup returns CDR1 GTSNPN and CDR2 SVGIG (reference sequence). Trimming removed 5 bases from V and 2 bases from J; junction bases left unmatched: 5. The CDR3 is made up of 13 amino acids. In DNA form, the CDR3 reads TGTGCCTGGCGCCAGGGGGTGAACTATGGCTACACCTTC. Protein: CAWRQGVNYGYTF.

This clonotype was seen many times. The chain has TRBV28 and TRBJ1-1; D call uncertain. With 1 base removed from V and 3 bases from J, the gap between germline ends came to 12 bases. The CDR3 length is 15 residues. CDR1 is MDHEN, CDR2 SYDVKM, per germline. The DNA for the CDR3 is TGTGCCAGCAGTTTATCGGCAGGTTTTCACACTGAAGCTTTCTTT. It specifies CASSLSAGFHTEAFF.

This clonotype was picked up many times. The chain links TRBV7-9 to TRBJ1-2; TRBD1 matches at 7 bases. The CDR3 contains 15 residues. The V gene's germline CDR1 is SEHNR and CDR2 FQNEAQ (reference sequence). The V segment lost 5 bases and the J segment 3 bases; nucleotides outside the gene matches: 9. CDR3 sequence: CASSLTGTVDYGYTF. The CDR3 region has the DNA TGTGCCAGCAGCCTTACGGGGACAGTGGACTATGGCTACACCTTC. The full variable domain, with the rest looked up from reference TRBV7-9 and TRBJ1-2, is DTGVSQNPRHKITKRGQNVTFRCDPISEHNRLYWYRQTLGQGPEFLTYFQNEAQLEKSRLLSDRFSAERPKGSFSTLEIQRTEQGDSAMYLCASSLTGTVDYGYTFGSGTRLTVV.

There are many counts of this clonotype. The rearrangement uses TRBV20-1 and TRBJ2-1; TRBD2 agrees at 11 bases. Germline loops: CDR1 DFQATT, CDR2 SNEGSKA (reference sequence). The CDR3 loop spans 17 amino acids. V lost 0 bases, J lost 4 bases, and 8 bases stayed unmatched. The CDR3 spells CSARDTLTSGRYNEQFF. The CDR3 coding sequence is TGCAGTGCTAGAGATACCCTTACTAGCGGGAGATACAATGAGCAGTTCTTC.

This clonotype has a count of ten or more. CDR3 loop: CASSRTSGSREQYF. The CDR3 DNA reads TGTGCCAGCTCTAGGACTAGCGGGAGCCGGGAGCAGTACTTC. The V and J genes are TRBV2 and TRBJ2-7; TRBD2 agrees at 13 bases. CDR1 is SNHLY and CDR2 is FYNNEI in the germline V gene. The length of the CDR3 is 14 residues. The V gene end was trimmed by 8 bases and the J gene end by 7 bases; junction bases not matched to a gene: 8.

This clonotype was detected many times. The chain couples TRBV9 to TRBJ2-1, with D unresolved. CDR1 and CDR2 from the germline V gene are SGDLS and YYNGEE. The CDR3 consists of 14 residues. The V and J ends lost 0 bases and 6 bases respectively, with 10 bases between them. The CDR3 here is CASSVVGSSNEQFF. The CDR3, as DNA: TGTGCCAGCAGCGTAGTAGGTAGCAGCAATGAGCAGTTCTTC.

This clonotype was picked up many times. The chain joins TRBV27 to TRBJ2-1, with 9 bases that match TRBD2. This CDR3 spans 15 amino acids. CDR1 MNHEY and CDR2 SMNVEV come from the germline V gene (reference sequence). Trimming at V came to 2 bases and at J to 6 bases, leaving 5 bases not matched to a gene. Here the CDR3 reads CASSLTGLASNEQFF. The CDR3 nucleotides read TGTGCCAGCAGTTTAACGGGACTAGCCTCCAATGAGCAGTTCTTC.

The J gene is TRBJ1-1, the V gene TRBV5-4, with TRBD1 identical over 8 bases. With 6 bases clipped from V and 4 bases from J, the junction kept 8 bases outside the gene matches. The V gene's germline CDR1 is SGHNT and CDR2 YYREEE (reference sequence). This CDR3 is 14 amino acids long. CDR3 DNA: TGTGCCAGCAACGTCAGGGGGCTCGGCACTGAAGCTTTCTTT. Protein sequence: CASNVRGLGTEAFF.

This rearrangement joins TRBV4-3 to TRBJ2-3; D remains unclear. V dropped 0 bases and J dropped 0 bases, with 10 bases sitting between them. Germline loops: CDR1 LGHNA, CDR2 YSLEER. The CDR3 consists of 16 residues. The CDR3 DNA reads TGCGCCAGCAGCCAAGATGGATCCCCTAGCACAGATACGCAGTATTTT. Its translation: CASSQDGSPSTDTQYF.

In the case of this clonotype: A much larger clone sits a single nucleotide away, making a read error possible. This chain links TRBV7-2 with TRBJ2-7; the match to TRBD2 covers 10 bases. The CDR3 covers 19 residues. Germline CDR1 and CDR2: SGHTA and FQGNSA. DNA of the CDR3: TGCACCAGCAGCGGGAGGGGCGGTGGTGGTCAGACCTCCTCCTACGAGCAGTACTTC. Encoded protein: CTSSGRGGGGQTSSYEQYF.

This clonotype has just a few counts. The V and J genes are TRBV6-1 and TRBJ2-7; 15 nucleotides align to TRBD2. The CDR3 is 17 residues long. The trim removed 5 bases at V and 7 bases at J, leaving 12 bases unmatched. Germline V gene data show CDR1 as MNHNS and CDR2 as SASEGT. The CDR3 DNA sequence: TGTGCCAGCAGTTCCGGGACTAGCGGGAGGATGTCACGAGAGCAGTACTTC. Its protein is CASSSGTSGRMSREQYF.

Ten or more counts support this clonotype. The chain uses TRBV20-1 and TRBJ1-2; D is uncertain. V was shortened by 5 bases and J by 1 base, with 14 bases between the two germline ends. CDR1 and CDR2 (germline): DFQATT, SNEGSKA (reference sequence). The length of the CDR3 is 14 residues. The CDR3 DNA follows: TGCAGTGCTTCGGGGTTTAGGGTTAACTATGGCTACACCTTC. Protein: CSASGFRVNYGYTF.

To note about this clonotype: Compared with germline, one end of the junction differs, possibly owing to a read error. The chain is built from TRBV9 and TRBJ2-1, with D unresolved. The CDR3 totals 13 residues. The germline gives CDR1 SGDLS, CDR2 YYNGEE. Written as DNA, the CDR3 is TGTGCCAGCAGCGTTGGGGTAAACAATAAGCAGTTCTTC. It encodes CASSVGVNNKQFF.